This TCR beta chain emerged from a study of human T cells and chemical hapten exposure. CDR1 and CDR2 from the germline V gene are SGHTA and FQGTGA. J gave up 6 bases and V 4 bases, and 2 bases lay outside the gene matches. The CDR3 contains 14 residues. Each CDR3 protein is one row after TCRdb ran MiXCR on the RACE reads. The sample comprises around 350,000 distinct CDR3 sequences, 5.5% of which are singletons, and about 8.2% rests with the top ten. This clonotype was seen at least ten times. Time point specified: pre-sensitization, week 0. Treatment denoted: therapeutic diphenylcyclopropenone sensitization with weekly scalp DPC.

The J gene is TRBJ2-1, the V gene TRBV7-3; TRBD2 matches 11 bases. Sample: whole blood, taken in connection with sensitization to the hapten diphenylcyclopropenone (DPC). The receptor was derived from a woman aged 18-29 years with alopecia areata. Some clones in this sample may be carry-over from other donors' samples. This CDR3 is CASSSGTSGNEQFF. The DNA of the CDR3 is TGTGCCAGCAGCTCCGGGACTAGCGGCAATGAGCAGTTCTTC.